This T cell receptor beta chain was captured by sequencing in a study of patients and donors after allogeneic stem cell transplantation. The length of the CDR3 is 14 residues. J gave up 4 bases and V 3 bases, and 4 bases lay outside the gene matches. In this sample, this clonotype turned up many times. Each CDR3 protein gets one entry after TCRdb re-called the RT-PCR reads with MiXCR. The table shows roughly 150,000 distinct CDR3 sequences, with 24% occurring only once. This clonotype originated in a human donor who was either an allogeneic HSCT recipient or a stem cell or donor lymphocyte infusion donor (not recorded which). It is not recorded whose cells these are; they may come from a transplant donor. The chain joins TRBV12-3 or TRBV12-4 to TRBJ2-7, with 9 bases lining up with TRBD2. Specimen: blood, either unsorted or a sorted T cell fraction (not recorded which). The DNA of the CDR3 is TGTGCCAGCAGTTTGACTAGCGGCAGATACGAGCAGTACTTC. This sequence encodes CASSLTSGRYEQYF.